Reported below is one TCR beta chain. This record comes from a study of blood T cell repertoires in COVID-19. About the research overall: PBMCs, B-cell-depleted T cells, or T cells were the source of the cDNA or gDNA that made up the material.

Some clones are missing from TCRdb's copy, which holds only in-frame ones; the method was immunoSEQ multiplex PCR. This sample carries roughly 150,000 clones, 75% to 90% of them seen once, and the ten largest clones take less than 5%. The study recruited people aged about 18 to 90 years across some 23 US areas. Looked up from germline, CDR1 is MNHEY and CDR2 is SVGAGI. V shed 6 bases, J shed 3 bases, and the junction held 5 bases outside the gene matches. The CDR3 covers 13 residues. This chain links TRBV6-5 with TRBJ2-7, with 7 bases fitting TRBD1. The receptor was isolated from a middle-aged woman who had been exposed to COVID-19. Material: PBMCs or T cells enriched from blood (not recorded which). CDR3 sequence: CASSGTDSYEQYF. The CDR3 DNA reads as TGTGCCAGCAGCGGGACAGATAGCTACGAGCAGTACTTC.